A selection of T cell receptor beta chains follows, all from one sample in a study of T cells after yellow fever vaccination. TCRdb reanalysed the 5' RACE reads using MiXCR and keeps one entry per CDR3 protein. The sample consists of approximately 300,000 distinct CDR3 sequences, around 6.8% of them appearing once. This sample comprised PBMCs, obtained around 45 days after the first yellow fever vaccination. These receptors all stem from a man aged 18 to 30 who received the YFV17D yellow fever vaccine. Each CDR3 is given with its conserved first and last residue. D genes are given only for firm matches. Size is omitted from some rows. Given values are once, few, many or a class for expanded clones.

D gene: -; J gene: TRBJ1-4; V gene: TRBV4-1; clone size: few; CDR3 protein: CASSQEGGPPEKLFF; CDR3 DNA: TGCGCCAGCAGCCAAGAGGGGGGACCGCCTGAAAAACTGTTTTTT
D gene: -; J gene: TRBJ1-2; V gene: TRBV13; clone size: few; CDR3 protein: CASSPAGMSNYGYTF; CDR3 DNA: TGTGCCAGCAGCCCCGCCGGGATGTCTAACTATGGCTACACCTTC
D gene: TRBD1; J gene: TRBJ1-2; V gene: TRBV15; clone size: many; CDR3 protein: CATSRDPTGYGYTF; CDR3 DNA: TGTGCCACCAGCAGAGATCCGACAGGGTATGGCTACACCTTC
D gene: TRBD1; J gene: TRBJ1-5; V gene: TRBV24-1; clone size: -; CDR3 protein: CATSEWDRDQPQHF; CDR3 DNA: TGTGCCACCAGTGAGTGGGACAGAGATCAGCCCCAGCATTTT
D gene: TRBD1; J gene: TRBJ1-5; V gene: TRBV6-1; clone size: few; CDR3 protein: CASRGQLNQPQHF; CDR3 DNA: TGTGCCAGCAGGGGACAGCTAAATCAGCCCCAGCATTTT
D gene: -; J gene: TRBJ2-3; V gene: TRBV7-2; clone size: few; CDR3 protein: CASSLLGLGTPDTQYF; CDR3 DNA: TGTGCCAGCAGCTTACTGGGCTTAGGGACACCAGATACGCAGTATTTT
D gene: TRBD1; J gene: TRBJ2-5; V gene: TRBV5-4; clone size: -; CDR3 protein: CASSRQAGGSRETQYF; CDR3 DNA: TGTGCCAGCAGCCGACAGGCAGGGGGCTCGCGAGAGACCCAGTACTTC
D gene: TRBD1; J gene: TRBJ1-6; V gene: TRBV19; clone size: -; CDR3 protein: CASSVDRGLSPLHF; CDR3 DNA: TGTGCCAGTAGTGTGGACAGGGGGCTTTCACCCCTCCACTTT
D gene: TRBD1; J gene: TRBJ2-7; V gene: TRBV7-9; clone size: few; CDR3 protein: CASTPTRTGTLTYEQYF; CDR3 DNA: TGTGCCAGCACCCCAACCCGGACAGGGACTTTGACCTACGAGCAGTACTTC
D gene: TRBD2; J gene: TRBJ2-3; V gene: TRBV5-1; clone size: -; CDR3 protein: CASSIAGDTDTQYF; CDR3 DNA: TGCGCCAGCAGCATAGCGGGGGACACAGATACGCAGTATTTT
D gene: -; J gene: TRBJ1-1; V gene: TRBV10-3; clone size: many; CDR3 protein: CAISEGLNTEAFF; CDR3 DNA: TGTGCCATCAGTGAGGGCCTGAACACTGAAGCTTTCTTT
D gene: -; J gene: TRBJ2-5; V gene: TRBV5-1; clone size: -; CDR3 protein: CASSGGEASMETQYF; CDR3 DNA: TGCGCCAGCAGCGGCGGGGAAGCCAGTATGGAGACCCAGTACTTC
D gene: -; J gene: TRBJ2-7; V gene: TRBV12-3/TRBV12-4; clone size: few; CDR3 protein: CASSFSWTDYEQYF; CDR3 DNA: TGTGCCAGCAGCTTTTCTTGGACAGACTACGAGCAGTACTTC
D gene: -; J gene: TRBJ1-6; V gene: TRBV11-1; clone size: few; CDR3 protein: CASSLRPDRSYSPLHF; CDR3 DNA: TGTGCCAGCAGCTTACGCCCCGACAGGAGTTATTCACCCCTCCACTTT
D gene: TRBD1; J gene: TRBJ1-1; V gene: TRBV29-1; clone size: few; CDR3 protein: CSVEGQLNTEAFF; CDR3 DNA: TGCAGCGTCGAGGGACAGCTGAACACTGAAGCTTTCTTT
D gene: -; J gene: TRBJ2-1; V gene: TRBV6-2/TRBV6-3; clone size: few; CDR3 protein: CASTPREEGREEQFF; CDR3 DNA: TGTGCCAGCACCCCGAGGGAGGAGGGGCGAGAAGAGCAGTTCTTC
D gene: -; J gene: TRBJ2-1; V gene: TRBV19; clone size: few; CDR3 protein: CASSIPGGPKLNEQFF; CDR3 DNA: TGTGCCAGTAGTATCCCCGGGGGGCCTAAGCTAAATGAGCAGTTCTTC